Listed below are T cell receptor beta chains from one sample, sequenced in a study of blood T cell repertoires in COVID-19. Method: immunoSEQ multiplex PCR; TCRdb's copy keeps in-frame clones and lacks some. The repertoire holds around 330,000 clones, with roughly 89% as singletons. Sequencing was performed on PBMCs or T cells enriched from blood (not recorded which). Every receptor here comes from a man aged 55 to 70 who had recovered from COVID-19. CDR3s include the opening cysteine and the closing phenylalanine or tryptophan. Fields, in order: J gene, clone size, V gene, CDR3 protein. Clone size is given for some rows only: seen once, a few or many times, or a class if the clone is expanded.

>TRBJ2-1|-|TRBV9
CASSRYGTSGHNEQFF
>TRBJ2-1|-|TRBV28
CASSLRAVGRGYNEQFF
>TRBJ2-5|once|TRBV18
CASSSGTSGYQETQYF
>TRBJ2-5|once|TRBV5-1
CASSLEGRETQYF
>TRBJ2-7|-|TRBV28
CASSFQNYEQYF
>TRBJ1-1|-|TRBV5-1
CASSLAQGPDTEAFF
>TRBJ2-5|once|TRBV9
CASSPSGRGAGGRQETQYF
>TRBJ2-7|-|TRBV6-1
CASSEQWAGTGWEQYF
>TRBJ2-2|-|TRBV2
CASRPGTGAGELFF
>TRBJ1-5|once|TRBV5-5
CASSYQGEQPQHF
>TRBJ2-7|-|TRBV4-2
CASSQATLAGYEQYF
>TRBJ2-5|-|TRBV5-1
CASSLAGTSGQETQYF
>TRBJ1-5|-|TRBV10-3
CASGGSNQPQHF
>TRBJ1-5|-|TRBV24-1
CATEGPGPFNQPQHF
>TRBJ2-7|-|TRBV4-3
CASSQDGTGLYF
>TRBJ2-7|-|TRBV19
CASSINRGSYEQYF
>TRBJ1-1|-|TRBV7-2
CASSFGYTEAFF
>TRBJ1-6|-|TRBV30
CAWSLGGDRASPLHF
>TRBJ2-7|-|TRBV21-1
CASSKLGAYPTLEQYF
>TRBJ1-1|-|TRBV5-1
CASSLVASQGTEAFF
>TRBJ2-1|few|TRBV7-3
CASSPDLTGEQFF
>TRBJ2-7|-|TRBV6-5
CASSRNRQGSHEQYF
>TRBJ2-4|-|TRBV7-9
CASSFSGDRNIQYF
>TRBJ2-7|-|TRBV25-1
CASSEVDSEYEQYF
>TRBJ1-1|few|TRBV28
CASSHRLTEAFF
>TRBJ2-3|-|TRBV29-1
CSVGRDRGTDTQYF
>TRBJ2-2|-|TRBV7-6
CASKEPGQRPGELFF
>TRBJ2-1|-|TRBV28
CASTLPGLAGFNEQFF
>TRBJ1-1|once|TRBV7-9
CASSLMSGATEAFF
>TRBJ1-2|-|TRBV5-4
CASVLGGASLGYTF
>TRBJ2-1|-|TRBV9
CASSGTSGREPYNEQFF
>TRBJ2-1|-|TRBV7-9
CASSFGTSGSSYNEQFF
>TRBJ2-2|-|TRBV4-3
CASSQEGVAVGGTGELFF
>TRBJ2-3|-|TRBV28
CASSLWLAGEADTQYF
>TRBJ1-6|-|TRBV27
CASSLRRDRSSYNSPLHF
>TRBJ2-7|few|TRBV5-1
CASSSPFPMTLAGNYEQYF
>TRBJ1-1|-|TRBV5-1
CASSWGTGNTEAFF
>TRBJ2-2|-|TRBV4-2
CASSQASGQGRTGELFF
>TRBJ2-1|few|TRBV5-4
CASSSPGQTSNEQFF
>TRBJ2-1|-|TRBV27
CAHRSQGAKLYYNEQFF
>TRBJ1-5|-|TRBV21-1
CASSKLWAQPQHF
>TRBJ1-1|-|TRBV3-1/TRBV3-2
CASSQGQGDTEAFF
>TRBJ1-2|-|TRBV2
CASSDDGEGRYGYTF
>TRBJ1-4|-|TRBV2
CASFRAHNEKLFF
>TRBJ1-2|-|TRBV5-3
CARETESYGYTF
>TRBJ2-5|-|TRBV7-9
CASSRGTGRETQYF
>TRBJ1-4|-|TRBV7-9
CASSRGGLEKLFF
>TRBJ2-5|-|TRBV2
CASSEVAEGTQYF